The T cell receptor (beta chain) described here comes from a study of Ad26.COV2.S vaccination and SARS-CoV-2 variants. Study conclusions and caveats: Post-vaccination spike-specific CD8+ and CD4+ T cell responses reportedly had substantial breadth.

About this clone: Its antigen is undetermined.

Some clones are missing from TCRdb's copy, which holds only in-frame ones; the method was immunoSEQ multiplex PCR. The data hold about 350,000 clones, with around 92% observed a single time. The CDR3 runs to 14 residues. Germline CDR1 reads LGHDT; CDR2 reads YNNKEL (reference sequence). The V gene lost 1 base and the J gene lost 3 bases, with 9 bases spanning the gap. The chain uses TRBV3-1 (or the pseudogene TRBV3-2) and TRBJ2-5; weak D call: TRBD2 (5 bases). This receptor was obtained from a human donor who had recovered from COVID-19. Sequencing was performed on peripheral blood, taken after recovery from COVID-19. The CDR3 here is CASSQGGLKETQYF. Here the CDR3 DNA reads TGTGCCAGCAGCCAAGGCGGGTTAAAAGAGACCCAGTACTTC.